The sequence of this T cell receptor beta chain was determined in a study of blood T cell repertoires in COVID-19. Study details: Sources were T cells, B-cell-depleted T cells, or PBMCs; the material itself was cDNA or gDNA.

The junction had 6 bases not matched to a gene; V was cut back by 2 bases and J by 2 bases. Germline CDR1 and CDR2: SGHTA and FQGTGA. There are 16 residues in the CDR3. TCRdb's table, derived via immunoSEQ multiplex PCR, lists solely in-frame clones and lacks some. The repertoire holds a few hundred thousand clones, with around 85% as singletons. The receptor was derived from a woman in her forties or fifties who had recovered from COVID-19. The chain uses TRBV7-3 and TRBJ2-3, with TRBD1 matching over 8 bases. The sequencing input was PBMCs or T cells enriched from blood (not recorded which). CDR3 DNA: TGTGCCAGCAGCTTACGAGACAGGGGCTACACAGATACGCAGTATTTT. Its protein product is CASSLRDRGYTDTQYF.